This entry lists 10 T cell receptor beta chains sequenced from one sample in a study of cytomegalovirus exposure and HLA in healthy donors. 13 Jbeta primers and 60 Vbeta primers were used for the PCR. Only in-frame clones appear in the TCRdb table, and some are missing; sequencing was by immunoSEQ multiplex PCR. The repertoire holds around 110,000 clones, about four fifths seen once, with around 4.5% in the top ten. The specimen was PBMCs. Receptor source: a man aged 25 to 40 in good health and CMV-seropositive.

As DNA, the CDR3 is TGTGCCAGCAGTTTGGGGGGTCGACTCGAGCAGTACTTC. This gives the protein CASSLGGRLEQYF. The chain couples TRBV27 to TRBJ2-7, with D possibly TRBD2 on 6 matching bases. V was cut by 3 bases and J by 6 bases, with 12 bases left in between. Germline loops: CDR1 MNHEY, CDR2 SMNVEV (reference sequence). There are 13 residues in the CDR3.

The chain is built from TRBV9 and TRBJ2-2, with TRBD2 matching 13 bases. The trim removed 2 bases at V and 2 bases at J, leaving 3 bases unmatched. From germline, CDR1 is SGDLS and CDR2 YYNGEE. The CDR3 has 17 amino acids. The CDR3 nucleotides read TGTGCCAGCAGCGTTCAGGGACTAGCGGGAAACACCGGGGAGCTGTTTTTT. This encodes CASSVQGLAGNTGELFF.

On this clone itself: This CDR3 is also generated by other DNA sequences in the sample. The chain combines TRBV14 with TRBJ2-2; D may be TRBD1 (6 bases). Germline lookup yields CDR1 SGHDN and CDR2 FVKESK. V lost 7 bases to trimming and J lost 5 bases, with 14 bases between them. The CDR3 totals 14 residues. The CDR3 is CASKPTGKTGELFF. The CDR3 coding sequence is TGTGCCAGCAAACCAACAGGGAAAACCGGGGAGCTGTTTTTT.

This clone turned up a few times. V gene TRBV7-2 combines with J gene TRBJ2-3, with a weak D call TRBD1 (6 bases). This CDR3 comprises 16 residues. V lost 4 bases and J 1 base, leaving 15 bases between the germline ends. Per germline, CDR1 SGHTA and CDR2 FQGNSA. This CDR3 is CASSSLRGWGTDTQYF. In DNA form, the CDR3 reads TGTGCCAGCAGCTCCCTAAGGGGGTGGGGCACAGATACGCAGTATTTT.

This CDR3 is CASSYDPQGNYNEQFF. The CDR3 region has the DNA TGTGCCAGCAGTTACGATCCGCAGGGGAACTACAATGAGCAGTTCTTC. The genes are TRBV6-6 and TRBJ2-1; perhaps TRBD1 as D (6 bases). CDR1 and CDR2 from the germline V gene are MNHNY and SVGAGI (reference sequence). Trimming shortened V by 2 bases and J by 3 bases, and 14 bases separated the two germline ends. The length of the CDR3 is 16 residues.

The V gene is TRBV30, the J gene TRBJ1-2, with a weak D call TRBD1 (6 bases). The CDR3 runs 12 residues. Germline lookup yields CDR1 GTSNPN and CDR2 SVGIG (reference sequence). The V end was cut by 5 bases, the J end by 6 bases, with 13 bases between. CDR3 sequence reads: CAWGGTGNGYTF. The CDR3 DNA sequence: TGTGCCTGGGGGGGCACAGGCAATGGCTACACCTTC.

This chain's CDR3 is CALTGGLTPTDTQYF. In DNA, the CDR3 is TGTGCCTTAACAGGGGGACTCACCCCCACAGATACGCAGTATTTT. The chain joins TRBV30 to TRBJ2-3; TRBD1 matches at 8 bases. The trim removed 7 bases at V and 2 bases at J, leaving 11 bases unmatched. Per the germline V gene, CDR1 is GTSNPN and CDR2 is SVGIG (reference sequence). There are 15 residues in the CDR3. Drawing the rest from reference TRBV30 and TRBJ2-3, the complete variable domain is SQTIHQWPATLVQPVGSPLSLECTVEGTSNPNLYWYRQAAGRGLQLLFYSVGIGQISSEVPQNLSASRPQDRQFILSSKKLLLSDSGFYLCALTGGLTPTDTQYFGPGTRLTVL.

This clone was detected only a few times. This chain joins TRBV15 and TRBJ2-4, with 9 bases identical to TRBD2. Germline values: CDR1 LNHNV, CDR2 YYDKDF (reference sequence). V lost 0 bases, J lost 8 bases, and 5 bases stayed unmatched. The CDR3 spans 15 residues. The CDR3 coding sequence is TGTGCCACCAGCAGAGATCGCGGGGGGGCGGACATTCAGTACTTC. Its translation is CATSRDRGGADIQYF.

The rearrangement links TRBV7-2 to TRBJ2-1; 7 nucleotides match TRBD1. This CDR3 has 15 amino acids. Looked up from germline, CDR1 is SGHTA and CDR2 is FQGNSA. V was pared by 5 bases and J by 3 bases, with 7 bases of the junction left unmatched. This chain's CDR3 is CASSVRDRFYNEQFF. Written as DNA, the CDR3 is TGTGCCAGCAGCGTACGGGACAGATTCTACAATGAGCAGTTCTTC.

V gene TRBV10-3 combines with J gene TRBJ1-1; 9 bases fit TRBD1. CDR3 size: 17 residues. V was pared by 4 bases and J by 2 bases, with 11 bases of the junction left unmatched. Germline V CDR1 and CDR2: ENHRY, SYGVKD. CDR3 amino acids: CAISAGGDRGLNTEAFF. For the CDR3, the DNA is TGTGCCATCAGTGCTGGGGGTGACAGGGGGTTAAACACTGAAGCTTTCTTT.